The rows below give T cell receptor beta chains drawn from one sample of a study of T cell repertoires in cytomegalovirus infection. These receptors have no identified antigens. TCRdb reanalysed the reads using MiXCR and keeps one entry per CDR3 protein. The table lists some 800,000 distinct CDR3 sequences, 30% to 35% of them singletons. The specimen comprised cultured CD8+ T cells from PBMCs, sampled from culture after CMV antigen stimulation. The source is a human donor in good health (CMV status not recorded). Some clones in this sample may be carry-over from other donors' samples. Each CDR3 is given with its conserved first and last residue. Each record gives: D gene, V gene, J gene, CDR3 protein. The D gene is left open where the match is weak.

d_call: -; v_call: TRBV7-4; j_call: TRBJ1-2; cdr3_aa: CASSLDSGQIFYGYTF
d_call: -; v_call: TRBV7-2; j_call: TRBJ1-2; cdr3_aa: CASSMTVYGYTF
d_call: TRBD1; v_call: TRBV7-6; j_call: TRBJ2-1; cdr3_aa: CASSFVGQGDNEQFF
d_call: -; v_call: TRBV28; j_call: TRBJ1-6; cdr3_aa: CASSLIVTSGEPLHF
d_call: -; v_call: TRBV6-8; j_call: TRBJ1-1; cdr3_aa: CASSYRGMGEAFF
d_call: TRBD2; v_call: TRBV7-9; j_call: TRBJ2-1; cdr3_aa: CASSLVGLAGGRSYNEQFF
d_call: TRBD1; v_call: TRBV6-1; j_call: TRBJ1-1; cdr3_aa: CANRRQGAGIMNTEAFF
d_call: -; v_call: TRBV7-9; j_call: TRBJ2-1; cdr3_aa: CASTPPVPVRPSSYNEQFF
d_call: -; v_call: TRBV18; j_call: TRBJ2-1; cdr3_aa: CASSPSDSGYNEQFF
d_call: -; v_call: TRBV12-3/TRBV12-4; j_call: TRBJ2-7; cdr3_aa: CASSFRLVDEQYF
d_call: -; v_call: TRBV24-1; j_call: TRBJ2-1; cdr3_aa: CATSVPGSNEQFF
d_call: -; v_call: TRBV18; j_call: TRBJ1-2; cdr3_aa: CASSPPISGGPPYGYTF
d_call: TRBD2; v_call: TRBV24-1; j_call: TRBJ2-1; cdr3_aa: CATRAAGGEQFF
d_call: -; v_call: TRBV7-9; j_call: TRBJ2-5; cdr3_aa: CASTARQETQYF
d_call: -; v_call: TRBV28; j_call: TRBJ2-7; cdr3_aa: CASSLRGVTSYEQYF
d_call: -; v_call: TRBV4-1; j_call: TRBJ2-7; cdr3_aa: CASSHAAGPYEQYF
d_call: -; v_call: TRBV2; j_call: TRBJ1-5; cdr3_aa: CASSELQLQPQHF
d_call: -; v_call: TRBV7-4; j_call: TRBJ1-2; cdr3_aa: CASSLDRLFSF
d_call: TRBD1; v_call: TRBV10-3; j_call: TRBJ1-5; cdr3_aa: CAISDPTGPDGGWFRSQHF
d_call: -; v_call: TRBV7-2; j_call: TRBJ1-4; cdr3_aa: CASSSAGGLNEKLFF
d_call: -; v_call: TRBV6-6; j_call: TRBJ1-6; cdr3_aa: CASSYSGGRPIHF
d_call: -; v_call: TRBV6-1; j_call: TRBJ2-2; cdr3_aa: CASSELPNTGELFF
d_call: -; v_call: TRBV7-9; j_call: TRBJ2-3; cdr3_aa: CASSLAGQGDVRDTQYF
d_call: -; v_call: TRBV7-2; j_call: TRBJ1-5; cdr3_aa: CASSLDPGLEPQHF
d_call: TRBD1; v_call: TRBV29-1; j_call: TRBJ2-1; cdr3_aa: CSVPPGDREGEQFF
d_call: TRBD2; v_call: TRBV12-3/TRBV12-4; j_call: TRBJ2-1; cdr3_aa: CASSFGGASGGRRQFF
d_call: -; v_call: TRBV27; j_call: TRBJ1-2; cdr3_aa: CASSPDVLGSGYTF
d_call: TRBD2; v_call: TRBV29-1; j_call: TRBJ2-3; cdr3_aa: CSTQTSMGPQYF
d_call: -; v_call: TRBV12-3/TRBV12-4; j_call: TRBJ1-1; cdr3_aa: CASSFSYTEAFF
d_call: -; v_call: TRBV3-1; j_call: TRBJ1-6; cdr3_aa: CVSSQGVIPFSYNSPLHF
d_call: -; v_call: TRBV6-6; j_call: TRBJ2-1; cdr3_aa: CASSYSNGYEQFF
d_call: TRBD1; v_call: TRBV29-1; j_call: TRBJ1-5; cdr3_aa: CSASSGTEDQPQHF
d_call: -; v_call: TRBV7-8; j_call: TRBJ2-1; cdr3_aa: CASSLSGSGGGNEQFF
d_call: -; v_call: TRBV10-1; j_call: TRBJ2-1; cdr3_aa: CASWLTGEQFF
d_call: -; v_call: TRBV7-2; j_call: TRBJ2-2; cdr3_aa: CASGMGELFF
d_call: TRBD1; v_call: TRBV14; j_call: TRBJ2-1; cdr3_aa: CASSQETGGYNEQFF
d_call: TRBD2; v_call: TRBV6-6; j_call: TRBJ2-7; cdr3_aa: CASSYSIRGDEQYF
d_call: -; v_call: TRBV4-2; j_call: TRBJ2-3; cdr3_aa: CASSQEAPLGTDTQYF
d_call: -; v_call: TRBV7-8; j_call: TRBJ1-5; cdr3_aa: CASSETRAANSNQPQHF
d_call: -; v_call: TRBV27; j_call: TRBJ2-1; cdr3_aa: CASSRRWAREEQFF
d_call: -; v_call: TRBV2; j_call: TRBJ1-4; cdr3_aa: CASTPSFGGKLFF
d_call: -; v_call: TRBV6-1; j_call: TRBJ1-2; cdr3_aa: CASRKGYGYGYTF
d_call: -; v_call: TRBV9; j_call: TRBJ1-1; cdr3_aa: CASSVGILGTEAFF
d_call: -; v_call: TRBV7-9; j_call: TRBJ2-2; cdr3_aa: CASSSLGGNTGELFF
d_call: TRBD1; v_call: TRBV7-8; j_call: TRBJ2-1; cdr3_aa: CASSLPRDRVYNEQFF
d_call: TRBD1; v_call: TRBV19; j_call: TRBJ2-2; cdr3_aa: CASIRDRVGDTGELFF
d_call: -; v_call: TRBV19; j_call: TRBJ2-1; cdr3_aa: CASSGGQAHYNEQFF
d_call: -; v_call: TRBV5-5; j_call: TRBJ1-5; cdr3_aa: CASSLRRESNQPQHF
d_call: -; v_call: TRBV6-6; j_call: TRBJ1-5; cdr3_aa: CASSSGANLWSNQPQHF
d_call: TRBD2; v_call: TRBV27; j_call: TRBJ2-7; cdr3_aa: CASSLSWRGGYEQYF
d_call: TRBD1; v_call: TRBV7-9; j_call: TRBJ1-1; cdr3_aa: CASSGGTARRTEAFF
d_call: -; v_call: TRBV27; j_call: TRBJ1-5; cdr3_aa: CASSLILHQPQHF